This T cell receptor (beta chain) was retrieved from a study of T cells in Graves' hyperthyroidism and ophthalmopathy. On the study more broadly: Prior to any treatment, at the point of initial diagnosis, peripheral blood was collected.

This clonotype was observed many times. Among ophthalmopathy patients, the Clinical Activity Score reached at least 3, the NOSPECS grade reached at least 4, and duration remained under 3 months. Uncontrolled infection, other autoimmune disease, pregnancy or lactation barred patients from enrollment. The PBMCs studied were ones that came from roughly 11 ml fresh peripheral blood. This CDR3 has 12 amino acids. The V gene lost 9 bases and the J gene lost 2 bases, with 8 bases spanning the gap. Germline V CDR1 and CDR2: KGHDR, SFDVKD. The CDR3 regions of TCR beta were amplified from RNA transcripts. HTBI primers were employed in a first-round RT-PCR of the TCR CDR3. TCRdb independently ran MiXCR on the multiplex PCR reads; one entry per CDR3 protein. The sample contains hundreds of thousands of distinct CDR3 sequences, roughly an eighth of which appear only once.

The specimen sequenced was blood. V usage is TRBV24-1 and J usage is TRBJ2-3, with unresolved D. The origin of this receptor is a woman aged 40 to 49 with Graves' ophthalmopathy. The CDR3 spells CATSSNTDTQYF. The CDR3 nucleotides are TGTGCCACCTCCTCTAACACAGATACGCAGTATTTT.